This TCR beta chain stems from a study of blood T cell dynamics during melanoma immunotherapy. Study at large: Metastatic melanoma patients received first-line pembrolizumab or nivolumab plus ipilimumab.

As concerns this clone: Because the CDR3's place on the DNA is in doubt, the DNA is left out and the CDR3 is given as listed by TCRdb.

Assay used: immunoSEQ multiplex PCR; TCRdb lists only in-frame clones, some missing. This repertoire shows fewer than 18,000 clones, under 90% found once; its top ten account for roughly 5.1%. Time point meaning: pre-treatment baseline. Samples come from before therapy and from week 3 after the first blockade cycle. Response was assessed by RECIST 1.1 at 12 weeks, except two rapid progressors. Germline values: CDR1 MNHEY, CDR2 SMNVEV (reference sequence). The CDR3 is 15 residues long, ends included. The specimen comprised blood, sampled from a patient treated with checkpoint blockade. The gene calls are TRBV27 and TRBJ2-7; the D call in the table, TRBD2, was not verified against the DNA. This TCR came from a human donor with melanoma. The CDR3 loop is CASSSVGPGAYEQYF.